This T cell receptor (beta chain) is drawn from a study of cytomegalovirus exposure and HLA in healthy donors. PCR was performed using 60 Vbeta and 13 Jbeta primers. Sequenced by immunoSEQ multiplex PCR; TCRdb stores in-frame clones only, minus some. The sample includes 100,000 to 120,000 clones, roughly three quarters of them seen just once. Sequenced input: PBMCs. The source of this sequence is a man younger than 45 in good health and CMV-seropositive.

The CDR3 loop reads CASRPGDTGELFF. The CDR3 region has the DNA TGTGCCAGCAGGCCGGGGGACACCGGGGAGCTGTTTTTT. This chain connects TRBV6-4 to TRBJ2-2; a possible D gene is TRBD2 (6 bases). V was cut by 6 bases and J by 3 bases, with 8 bases left in between. CDR3 length: 13 residues. Germline CDR1 is MRHNA and CDR2 is SNTAGT.